This T cell receptor (beta chain) was observed in a study of memory CD4+ T cells and cytomegalovirus serostatus (dated 2019 in TCRdb). General notes on the study: The roughly 35 healthy Belgian adults in the cohort included 9 who were CMV seropositive and 24 who were CMV seronegative. The study sequenced CD4+ memory TCRbeta repertoires of a Belgian cohort with known cytomegalovirus serostatus to replicate a published TCR-based CMV serostatus classifier. The paper's findings and limits, for the study overall: A median bootstrapped AUC of almost 0.96 with a 95% CI of 0.76-1.00 was achieved on the Belgian cohort by the original-framework classifier. Results were interpreted as suggesting that the CMV-associated TCR signature is largely present in the CD4+ memory repertoire. CMV serostatus prediction reached a median bootstrapped AUC of about 0.94 with the original framework and 0.9 to 0.93 with a US-trained random forest. Among the 160 or so previously reported CMV-associated TCRbeta sequences, some 67 showed up in the CD4+ memory repertoires, with each one found in between one and five individuals. Only CD4+CD45RO+ memory cells were sequenced, unlike the original study, which covered naive and memory CD4+ and CD8+ populations.

The Quick-DNA Microprep Kit was used to extract genomic DNA from the sorted cells. Amplification of TCRbeta DNA was done with the immunoSEQ hsTCRbeta kit, following the protocol from the manufacturer. An Illumina MiSeq instrument was used to sequence the TCRbeta libraries. As for how the authors treated the data: Once out-of-frame sequences had been removed, millions of distinct TCRbeta sequences were left, which works out to an average of about 71,000 per individual. Each individual was scored by the count of about 150 previously reported CMV-associated TCRbeta sequences and the total productive distinct TCRbeta count. A beta-binomial model was reimplemented in Python, and random forests from scikit-learn, run with default parameters, were trained on data from the US cohort. Classifier performance on the Belgian cohort was reported as the median AUC with percentile confidence intervals calculated over 10,000 bootstrap iterations. The immuneACCESS repertoire file appears here via TCRdb, limited to in-frame rearrangements. These files lack a portion of the clones; in checked studies, under half of the deficit traces to unresolved V genes, and the cause of the others is not known. D and trimming were read from the DNA, whereas the V and J calls and clone size are those reported in that table. Across this sample there are roughly 45,000 clones, with roughly 78% seen only once. 0.75% to 1% of the sample comes from the top ten.

Turning to this clone: The specificity of this receptor is unknown. A clone one base away is much larger, so this may be a read error.

Single viable CD3+CD4+CD8-CD45RO+ cells were sorted as memory CD4+ T cells on a FACSAria II. To determine CMV serostatus, a Roche Elecsys assay was used that detects serum IgG against CMV pp150, pp28, p38 and p52. After thawing, total CD4+ T cells were enriched by positive selection with CD4 magnetic microbeads. The samples came from a different study that was designed specifically to examine the CD4+ T cell memory repertoire. Peripheral blood mononuclear cells were isolated and cryopreserved following standard operating procedures; serum was stored at -80 °C. The staining relied on CD3-PerCP (BW264/56), CD4-APC (RPA-T4), CD45RO-PE (UCHT1) and CD8-Pacific Orange (3B5) antibodies, and Sytox blue was used to exclude non-viable cells. Between the V and J ends, shortened by 8 bases and 10 bases respectively, the junction contains 21 bases. CDR1 and CDR2 (MDHEN, SYDVKM) derive from the germline V gene. Taken from cysteine to phenylalanine, the CDR3 has 15 residues. The CDR3 DNA has 45 bases and is translated from base 1.

Sequencing input: memory CD4+ T cells from blood. The TCR comes from an adult in good health and CMV-seronegative. The V and J segments used are TRBV28 and TRBJ1-6; TRBD1 is possibly the D segment (6 matching bases). The sequence in DNA is TGTGCCAGCGCACCATCGGACAGAGTGCAATCACCCCTCCACTTT. Its protein is CASAPSDRVQSPLHF.